This TCR beta chain was sequenced for a study of T-cell memory formation after mild COVID-19. Trimming cost V 3 bases and J 7 bases, with 10 bases left between them. This CDR3 is 13 amino acids long. Per germline, CDR1 MDHEN and CDR2 SYDVKM. Regarding the study as a whole: Contracting clones, day 15 to 85, had balanced CD4/CD8, and later expanders favored CD4+. Pre-infection memory already had some responding clones, implying cross-reactive memory joined. The authors did not confirm SARS-CoV-2 specificity of second-wave clones peaking day 37.

This clonotype was counted only a few times. Its antigen remains unknown. After 5'RACE with constant-segment primers, TCR alpha and TCR beta cDNA libraries carrying sample barcodes and UMIs were obtained. TCRdb passed the 5' RACE reads through MiXCR, listing each CDR3 protein once. The sample contains over 500,000 distinct CDR3 sequences, 15% to 20% of which appear only once. V gene TRBV28 combines with J gene TRBJ2-1; D is ambiguous. The sequence came from an adult woman who had mild COVID-19 (a few samples of this study predate the infection). Cell type and time point are not known. The sequenced sample was PBMCs or a T cell subset sorted from them (not recorded which). DNA of the CDR3: TGTGCCAGCAGTTTTCCCCCATTAAATGAGCAGTTCTTC. It is translated as CASSFPPLNEQFF.